Given below is one TCR beta chain in context. Its target is unknown. Every donor provided one blood sample measuring approximately 2.5 ml. This sample was included in a study of monozygotic twins with inflammatory bowel disease. Whole-study findings and limits: Fewer shared clonotypes with others were found in IBD patients than in healthy twins, especially with disease activity. Support for a single strong signal or clonotype associated with IBD was absent.

TCRdb reworked the 5' RACE reads into one entry per CDR3 protein, no DNA. The sample's table shows nearly 450,000 distinct CDR3 sequences. This clonotype was obtained from a human donor with ulcerative colitis or Crohn's disease, or a healthy co-twin of an affected twin (not recorded which). The sample consisted of blood.

Here the CDR3 reads CASSLDGGGGYEQYF. This sequence joins TRBV7-2 and TRBJ2-7; there is no DNA to check the TCRdb D call of TRBD1. The CDR3 spans 15 residues. The V gene's germline CDR1 is SGHTA and CDR2 FQGNSA.